A selection of T cell receptor beta chains follows, all from one sample in a study of blood T cell repertoires in COVID-19. Profiling relied on immunoSEQ multiplex PCR, and the TCRdb table lists in-frame clones only, not all of them. The table includes about 190,000 clones, roughly 84% detected once. The sequencing input was PBMCs or T cells enriched from blood (not recorded which). These receptors were obtained from a woman in her twenties or thirties who had been exposed to COVID-19. CDR3s include the opening cysteine and the closing phenylalanine or tryptophan. Each record gives: V gene, J gene, D gene, clone size, CDR3 protein, CDR3 DNA. A D gene is named only where the DNA matches it firmly. Size tells how often a clone was seen (once, few, many) or the class of an expanded clone, and some rows leave it out.

v_call: TRBV5-4; j_call: TRBJ2-1; d_call: -; clone_size: -; cdr3_aa: CASRPDGGDNEQFF; cdr3_nt: TGTGCCAGCAGACCCGACGGAGGGGACAATGAGCAGTTCTTC
v_call: TRBV6-1; j_call: TRBJ1-5; d_call: -; clone_size: -; cdr3_aa: CASSESSGWSNQPQHF; cdr3_nt: TGTGCCAGCAGTGAAAGCTCGGGTTGGAGCAATCAGCCCCAGCATTTT
v_call: TRBV3-1/TRBV3-2; j_call: TRBJ1-2; d_call: TRBD1; clone_size: -; cdr3_aa: CASYPGQGGYGYTF; cdr3_nt: TGTGCCAGCTACCCGGGACAGGGAGGCTATGGCTACACCTTC
v_call: TRBV10-3; j_call: TRBJ1-4; d_call: TRBD1; clone_size: -; cdr3_aa: CAISEQTGGNEKLFF; cdr3_nt: TGTGCCATCAGTGAGCAGACAGGGGGAAATGAAAAACTGTTTTTT
v_call: TRBV10-2; j_call: TRBJ2-7; d_call: TRBD2; clone_size: -; cdr3_aa: CASTEAGLASYEQYF; cdr3_nt: TGCGCCAGCACCGAGGCGGGACTAGCCTCCTACGAGCAGTACTTC
v_call: TRBV5-1; j_call: TRBJ1-2; d_call: -; clone_size: -; cdr3_aa: CASSLWRYGYTF; cdr3_nt: TGCGCCAGCAGCTTGTGGCGGTATGGCTACACCTTC
v_call: TRBV6-5; j_call: TRBJ2-7; d_call: -; clone_size: -; cdr3_aa: CASSKGRNNYEQYF; cdr3_nt: TGTGCCAGCAGTAAGGGGCGTAACAACTACGAGCAGTACTTC
v_call: TRBV7-2; j_call: TRBJ2-4; d_call: -; clone_size: -; cdr3_aa: CASSSTFGTTLAKNIQYF; cdr3_nt: TGTGCCAGCAGCTCTACCTTTGGGACAACCTTAGCCAAAAACATTCAGTACTTC
v_call: TRBV4-1; j_call: TRBJ2-5; d_call: -; clone_size: -; cdr3_aa: CASSQGLDSPVETQYF; cdr3_nt: TGCGCCAGCAGCCAAGGTTTAGATTCTCCTGTTGAGACCCAGTACTTC
v_call: TRBV9; j_call: TRBJ1-4; d_call: -; clone_size: -; cdr3_aa: CASSVVAGEKLFF; cdr3_nt: TGTGCCAGCAGCGTAGTCGCGGGTGAAAAACTGTTTTTT
v_call: TRBV5-6; j_call: TRBJ1-4; d_call: -; clone_size: -; cdr3_aa: CASSLPGENEKLFF; cdr3_nt: TGTGCCAGCAGCTTGCCGGGGGAGAATGAAAAACTGTTTTTT
v_call: TRBV4-1; j_call: TRBJ1-4; d_call: -; clone_size: -; cdr3_aa: CASSQGSGWVATNEKLFF; cdr3_nt: TGCGCCAGCAGCCAAGGTTCGGGGTGGGTGGCAACTAATGAAAAACTGTTTTTT
v_call: TRBV3-1/TRBV3-2; j_call: TRBJ2-7; d_call: TRBD2; clone_size: few; cdr3_aa: CASSLRVTGGPYASYEQYF; cdr3_nt: TGTGCCAGCAGCCTGAGGGTTACGGGGGGGCCATACGCCTCCTACGAGCAGTACTTC
v_call: TRBV5-1; j_call: TRBJ1-6; d_call: -; clone_size: -; cdr3_aa: CASSLLGSPLHF; cdr3_nt: TGCGCCAGCAGCTTGCTAGGTTCACCCCTCCACTTT
v_call: TRBV7-2; j_call: TRBJ2-5; d_call: TRBD2; clone_size: -; cdr3_aa: CASSWGTSGTQYF; cdr3_nt: TGTGCCAGCAGCTGGGGGACTAGCGGGACCCAGTACTTC
v_call: TRBV5-1; j_call: TRBJ2-1; d_call: TRBD2; clone_size: -; cdr3_aa: CASSLSGTSGGNEQFF; cdr3_nt: TGCGCCAGCAGCTTGTCCGGGACTAGCGGGGGTAATGAGCAGTTCTTC
v_call: TRBV18; j_call: TRBJ1-1; d_call: TRBD1; clone_size: -; cdr3_aa: CASSPLRDAGQGFYTEAFF; cdr3_nt: TGTGCCAGCTCACCACTAAGAGATGCTGGACAGGGTTTTTACACTGAAGCTTTCTTT
v_call: TRBV9; j_call: TRBJ1-6; d_call: -; clone_size: -; cdr3_aa: CASNLRGGGSSPLHF; cdr3_nt: TGTGCCAGCAACCTACGGGGGGGTGGTTCCTCACCCCTCCACTTT
v_call: TRBV6-1; j_call: TRBJ1-1; d_call: TRBD1; clone_size: -; cdr3_aa: CASSDNDRALIVGAFF; cdr3_nt: TGTGCCAGCAGTGACAACGACAGGGCTCTCATCGTTGGAGCTTTCTTT
v_call: TRBV24-1; j_call: TRBJ1-2; d_call: -; clone_size: once; cdr3_aa: CATSDPTHGYTF; cdr3_nt: TGTGCCACCAGTGATCCTACCCATGGCTACACCTTC
v_call: TRBV11-3; j_call: TRBJ2-7; d_call: -; clone_size: -; cdr3_aa: CASSFGGAPNEQYF; cdr3_nt: TGTGCCAGCAGCTTCGGCGGTGCCCCCAACGAGCAGTACTTC
v_call: TRBV3-1/TRBV3-2; j_call: TRBJ1-2; d_call: -; clone_size: -; cdr3_aa: CASSQDNSHRGYTF; cdr3_nt: TGTGCCAGCAGCCAAGATAATAGCCACCGGGGCTACACCTTC
v_call: TRBV3-1/TRBV3-2; j_call: TRBJ2-6; d_call: TRBD1; clone_size: -; cdr3_aa: CASSQASQGASGANVLTF; cdr3_nt: TGTGCCAGCAGCCAAGCTAGTCAGGGGGCCTCTGGGGCCAACGTCCTGACTTTC
v_call: TRBV10-3; j_call: TRBJ2-3; d_call: -; clone_size: -; cdr3_aa: CAISLLGADTQYF; cdr3_nt: TGTGCCATCAGTTTACTGGGAGCGGATACGCAGTATTTT
v_call: TRBV7-2; j_call: TRBJ2-1; d_call: -; clone_size: once; cdr3_aa: CASSPQRVGGDEQFF; cdr3_nt: TGTGCCAGCAGCCCCCAAAGGGTAGGGGGTGATGAGCAGTTCTTC
v_call: TRBV4-1; j_call: TRBJ1-1; d_call: -; clone_size: -; cdr3_aa: CASGDAGSEAFF; cdr3_nt: TGCGCCAGCGGGGATGCGGGGAGTGAAGCTTTCTTT
v_call: TRBV5-4; j_call: TRBJ2-7; d_call: -; clone_size: -; cdr3_aa: CASVNEGGPYEQYF; cdr3_nt: TGTGCCAGCGTTAACGAAGGGGGTCCCTACGAGCAGTACTTC
v_call: TRBV7-2; j_call: TRBJ1-6; d_call: -; clone_size: -; cdr3_aa: CASSYTTIPSPLHF; cdr3_nt: TGTGCCAGCAGCTACACAACTATTCCCTCACCCCTCCACTTT
v_call: TRBV13; j_call: TRBJ2-7; d_call: -; clone_size: few; cdr3_aa: CASSFGTPYEQYF; cdr3_nt: TGTGCCAGCAGCTTCGGGACACCGTACGAGCAGTACTTC
v_call: TRBV6-2/TRBV6-3; j_call: TRBJ1-6; d_call: -; clone_size: once; cdr3_aa: CASSYPGGLSPLHF; cdr3_nt: TGTGCCAGCAGTTACCCGGGAGGGCTCTCACCCCTCCACTTT
v_call: TRBV4-3; j_call: TRBJ1-2; d_call: TRBD1; clone_size: -; cdr3_aa: CASSQDSGTEGYGYTF; cdr3_nt: TGCGCCAGCAGCCAAGATTCCGGGACAGAAGGTTATGGCTACACCTTC
v_call: TRBV5-1; j_call: TRBJ1-1; d_call: TRBD1; clone_size: -; cdr3_aa: CASSFRTGSSTEAFF; cdr3_nt: TGCGCCAGCAGCTTTCGGACAGGAAGTTCCACTGAAGCTTTCTTT
v_call: TRBV7-2; j_call: TRBJ1-6; d_call: TRBD1; clone_size: -; cdr3_aa: CASSLSRGNSPLHF; cdr3_nt: TGTGCCAGCAGCTTAAGCAGGGGGAATTCACCCCTCCACTTT
v_call: TRBV20-1; j_call: TRBJ2-7; d_call: -; clone_size: -; cdr3_aa: CSARQNYEQYF; cdr3_nt: TGCAGTGCTAGACAAAACTACGAGCAGTACTTC
v_call: TRBV2; j_call: TRBJ1-4; d_call: TRBD1; clone_size: -; cdr3_aa: CASRYRGQGKNEKLFF; cdr3_nt: TGTGCCAGCAGGTATCGAGGACAGGGGAAAAATGAAAAACTGTTTTTT
v_call: TRBV19; j_call: TRBJ2-2; d_call: TRBD1; clone_size: -; cdr3_aa: CAVPHPGTGDNTGELFF; cdr3_nt: TGTGCAGTACCCCACCCTGGGACAGGGGATAACACCGGGGAGCTGTTTTTT
v_call: TRBV27; j_call: TRBJ2-7; d_call: TRBD1; clone_size: -; cdr3_aa: CASRVDRGNEQYF; cdr3_nt: TGTGCCAGCAGGGTTGACAGGGGCAACGAGCAGTACTTC
v_call: TRBV6-6; j_call: TRBJ1-4; d_call: -; clone_size: -; cdr3_aa: CASNGNPWTANEKLFF; cdr3_nt: TGTGCCAGCAACGGAAACCCGTGGACAGCTAATGAAAAACTGTTTTTT
v_call: TRBV10-3; j_call: TRBJ1-3; d_call: -; clone_size: -; cdr3_aa: CAIQSGGNSGNTIYF; cdr3_nt: TGTGCCATTCAGTCGGGGGGGAACTCTGGAAACACCATATATTTT
v_call: TRBV9; j_call: TRBJ2-3; d_call: TRBD2; clone_size: -; cdr3_aa: CASSQASGGGDTQYF; cdr3_nt: TGTGCCAGCAGCCAGGCTAGCGGGGGTGGAGATACGCAGTATTTT
v_call: TRBV3-1/TRBV3-2; j_call: TRBJ1-1; d_call: TRBD1; clone_size: -; cdr3_aa: CASSQEKRGTGGTEAFF; cdr3_nt: TGTGCCAGCAGCCAAGAGAAAAGGGGGACAGGGGGTACTGAAGCTTTCTTT
v_call: TRBV27; j_call: TRBJ2-7; d_call: -; clone_size: -; cdr3_aa: CASSYTGSEQYF; cdr3_nt: TGTGCCAGCAGTTACACAGGGAGCGAGCAGTACTTC
v_call: TRBV20-1; j_call: TRBJ1-2; d_call: -; clone_size: -; cdr3_aa: CSAKLQVSYTF; cdr3_nt: TGCAGTGCTAAACTACAGGTTTCCTACACCTTC
v_call: TRBV19; j_call: TRBJ1-5; d_call: TRBD1; clone_size: -; cdr3_aa: CASSILNRGSSNQPQHF; cdr3_nt: TGTGCCAGTAGTATCCTCAACAGGGGGAGCAGCAATCAGCCCCAGCATTTT
v_call: TRBV5-5; j_call: TRBJ1-2; d_call: -; clone_size: few; cdr3_aa: CASGKSLGFYGYTF; cdr3_nt: TGTGCCAGCGGCAAAAGCCTAGGTTTCTATGGCTACACCTTC
v_call: TRBV7-9; j_call: TRBJ2-5; d_call: TRBD2; clone_size: many; cdr3_aa: CASSPLGSGGAQETQYF; cdr3_nt: TGTGCCAGCAGCCCCCTTGGCAGCGGGGGGGCCCAAGAGACCCAGTACTTC